This T cell receptor (beta chain) was recorded in a study of cytomegalovirus exposure and HLA in healthy donors. V shed 1 base, J shed 5 bases, and the junction held 6 bases outside the gene matches. The CDR3 has 16 amino acids. Germline V CDR1 and CDR2: SGHDT, YYEEEE. This clone has more than one count but fewer than ten. The primer mix had 60 Vbeta and 13 Jbeta primers. This table comes from immunoSEQ multiplex PCR, and its TCRdb copy is limited to in-frame clones, with some not included. The table includes under 150,000 clones, about 72% detected once. The chain employs TRBV5-6 and TRBJ2-2, with 9 positions matching TRBD2. This clonotype was obtained from a man aged 40-55 years in good health and CMV-seronegative. Sequenced input: PBMCs. CDR3 nucleotides: TGTGCCAGCAGCTTGAGGTCGCTAGCGGGAACCGGGGAGCTGTTTTTT. Its translation is CASSLRSLAGTGELFF.